This is a list of T cell receptor beta chains from one sample in a study of cytomegalovirus exposure and HLA in healthy donors. The data were produced by immunoSEQ multiplex PCR, yet TCRdb's version contains in-frame clones alone and is incomplete. The sample carries about 180,000 clones, more than 60% recorded once. Specimen: PBMCs. Receptors were obtained from a man aged 18 to 35 in good health and CMV-seronegative. Both conserved end residues are part of each CDR3. Each record gives: J gene, clone size, V gene, D gene, CDR3 DNA, CDR3 protein. A D gene is named only where the DNA matches it firmly. Clone size is given for some rows only: seen once, a few or many times, or a class if the clone is expanded.

>TRBJ2-1|NA|TRBV7-9|TRBD2
TGTGCCAGCAGCTTAGTGACTAGCGGGACATACAATGGGCAGTTCTTC
CASSLVTSGTYNGQFF
>TRBJ2-3|once|TRBV19|TRBD1
TGTGCCAGTAGTAATGACGGACAGGGAACCACAGATACGCAGTATTTT
CASSNDGQGTTDTQYF
>TRBJ2-5|NA|TRBV7-7|TRBD1
TGTGCTAGCAGCTGGGACAGTAGAGAGACCCAGTACTTC
CASSWDSRETQYF
>TRBJ2-5|NA|TRBV2|TRBD2
TGTGCCAGCAGTGGCCCTGGGACTAGCGGGAGAGGGACCCAGTACTTC
CASSGPGTSGRGTQYF
>TRBJ2-3|NA|TRBV13|TRBD2
TGTGCCAGCAGCTTAGCGGGGACTAGCGTACTGACAGATACGCAGTATTTT
CASSLAGTSVLTDTQYF
>TRBJ1-1|NA|TRBV5-8|NA
TGTGCCAGCAGCTTAGGGGTACCTGAAGCTTTCTTT
CASSLGVPEAFF
>TRBJ1-1|few|TRBV6-5|TRBD1
TGTGCCAGCAGTGGACCCGGGACAGGGGCCGCTGAAGCTTTCTTT
CASSGPGTGAAEAFF
>TRBJ2-7|NA|TRBV7-6|TRBD2
TGTGCCAGCAGCTTAGGAGGGGCTAGCGGGGGATCCTACGAGCAGTACTTC
CASSLGGASGGSYEQYF
>TRBJ2-7|NA|TRBV7-2|NA
TGTGCCAGCAGCTTAGCTAGGGGAAGGACCTACGAGCAGTACTTC
CASSLARGRTYEQYF
>TRBJ2-3|NA|TRBV9|TRBD2
TGTGCCAGCAGCGAGGGGGGGAAGCGGGGGCCTGTAGATACGCAGTATTTT
CASSEGGKRGPVDTQYF
>TRBJ2-5|once|TRBV30|TRBD1
TGTGCCTGGGGGGAAGGGGGCTTTGGGCAAGAGACCCAGTACTTC
CAWGEGGFGQETQYF
>TRBJ2-1|NA|TRBV7-6|TRBD2
TGTGCCAGCAGCTTAGCCCAAGAGTTTCTAGCGGCCTACAATGAGCAGTTCTTC
CASSLAQEFLAAYNEQFF
>TRBJ1-5|NA|TRBV5-6|TRBD1
TGTGCCAGCAGCTTAGGAGGGGGCCGGGATCAGCCCCAGCATTTT
CASSLGGGRDQPQHF
>TRBJ1-1|NA|TRBV4-1|NA
TGCGCCAGCAGCCAACACCGAGGGGGTTACACTGAAGCTTTCTTT
CASSQHRGGYTEAFF
>TRBJ1-1|NA|TRBV7-8|NA
TGTGCCAGCAGCTTAGTCGAGGGCACCAGGAAAGCTTTCTTT
CASSLVEGTRKAFF
>TRBJ2-3|NA|TRBV5-4|TRBD2
TGTGCCAGCAGCTCCGATACTAGCGGCGGGGATACGCAGTATTTT
CASSSDTSGGDTQYF
>TRBJ1-4|NA|TRBV6-5|TRBD1
TGTGCCAGCAGTTACATTGGACAGGGAAGTGAAAAACTGTTTTTT
CASSYIGQGSEKLFF
>TRBJ1-4|NA|TRBV19|TRBD1
TGTGCCAGTAGTAGACAGGGGACTTCTAATGAAAAACTGTTTTTT
CASSRQGTSNEKLFF
>TRBJ2-5|few|TRBV7-8|TRBD1
TGTGCCAGCAGCTTAGCGGACAGGGGGCTTTCGGAGACCCAGTACTTC
CASSLADRGLSETQYF